Detailed here is one T cell receptor beta chain. A much larger clone sits a single nucleotide away, making a read error possible. This CDR3 spans 14 amino acids. V was shortened by 7 bases and J by 0 bases, with 13 bases between the two germline ends. Germline V gene lookup returns CDR1 ENHRY and CDR2 SYGVKD. This specimen comes from a study of T cells in Graves' hyperthyroidism and ophthalmopathy. The CDR3 regions of TCR beta were amplified from RNA transcripts. First-round RT-PCR of the TCR CDR3 relied on the HTBI primer set. One entry per CDR3 protein results from TCRdb running MiXCR on the multiplex PCR reads. The sample yields approximately 370,000 distinct CDR3 sequences, 14% to 15% seen once.

This chain connects TRBV10-3 to TRBJ2-7; a possible D gene is TRBD1 (5 bases). Sequencing used blood. The TCR sequence derives from a young woman with Graves' hyperthyroidism. Written as DNA, the CDR3 is TGTGCCATCACGAGGACACACAGCTCCTACGAGCAGTACTTC. It specifies CAITRTHSSYEQYF.